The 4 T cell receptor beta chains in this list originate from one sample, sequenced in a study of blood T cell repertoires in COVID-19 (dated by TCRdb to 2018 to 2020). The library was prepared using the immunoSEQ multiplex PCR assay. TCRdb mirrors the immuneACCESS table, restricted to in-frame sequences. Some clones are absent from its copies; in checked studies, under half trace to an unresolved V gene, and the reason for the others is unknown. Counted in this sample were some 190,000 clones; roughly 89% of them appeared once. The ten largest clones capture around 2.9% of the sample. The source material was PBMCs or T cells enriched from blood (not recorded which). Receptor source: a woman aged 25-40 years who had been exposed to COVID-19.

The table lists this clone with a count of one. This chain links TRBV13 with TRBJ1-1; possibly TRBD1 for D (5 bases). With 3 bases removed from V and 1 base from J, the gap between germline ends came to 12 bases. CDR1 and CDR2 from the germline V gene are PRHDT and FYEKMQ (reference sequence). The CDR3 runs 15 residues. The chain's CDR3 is CASSFVSQGNTEAFF. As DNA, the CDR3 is TGTGCCAGCAGCTTTGTTTCCCAGGGGAACACTGAAGCTTTCTTT.

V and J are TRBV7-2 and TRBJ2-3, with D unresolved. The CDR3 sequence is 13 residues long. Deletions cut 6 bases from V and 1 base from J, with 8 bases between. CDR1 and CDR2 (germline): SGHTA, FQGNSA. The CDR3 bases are TGTGCCAGCAGGTTCGGTGGCACAGATACGCAGTATTTT. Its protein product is CASRFGGTDTQYF.

The CDR3 sequence is CASSPRDTEAFF. The CDR3 DNA follows: TGCGCCAGCAGCCCTAGAGACACTGAAGCTTTCTTT. The rearrangement joins TRBV5-1 to TRBJ1-1; D is unclear. V was pared by 4 bases and J by 3 bases, with 7 bases between. The germline V gene encodes CDR1 SGHRS and CDR2 YFSETQ. The CDR3 length is 12 residues.

The CDR3 sequence is CASSVYGVGTGELFF. For the CDR3, the DNA is TGTGCCAGCAGCGTTTACGGGGTGGGCACCGGGGAGCTGTTTTTT. The chain joins TRBV9 to TRBJ2-2, with a possible D match to TRBD2 (5 bases). V lost 2 bases, J lost 4 bases, and 12 bases lay in between. The CDR3 spans 15 residues. The germline CDR1 and CDR2 sequences are SGDLS and YYNGEE.